Listed below are T cell receptor beta chains from one sample, sequenced in a study of cytomegalovirus exposure and HLA in healthy donors. Using immunoSEQ multiplex PCR, the repertoire was profiled, and TCRdb retains in-frame clones only, with some absent. Its clone listing holds tens of thousands of clones. Sequencing was carried out using PBMCs. These receptors came from a woman between 40 and 50 years old in good health and CMV-seronegative. The conserved cysteine and the conserved F or W are not part of the CDR3 here. Each record gives: V gene, J gene, CDR3 protein.

v_call: TRBV6-5; j_call: TRBJ1-2; cdr3_aa: ASSLTVGFGEGYT
v_call: TRBV19; j_call: TRBJ2-2; cdr3_aa: ASVRGLAGELF
v_call: TRBV5-1; j_call: TRBJ2-1; cdr3_aa: ASSFGGFEQF
v_call: TRBV27; j_call: TRBJ2-7; cdr3_aa: ASSLLRGSYEQY
v_call: TRBV19; j_call: TRBJ2-7; cdr3_aa: ASSPAGGRFTIYEQY
v_call: TRBV11-3; j_call: TRBJ2-7; cdr3_aa: ASSTGTYEQY
v_call: TRBV7-9; j_call: TRBJ1-5; cdr3_aa: ASSPVASQPQH
v_call: TRBV7-6; j_call: TRBJ2-1; cdr3_aa: ASSLVGSVSYNEQF
v_call: TRBV5-1; j_call: TRBJ2-7; cdr3_aa: ASSWTSGSGYEQY
v_call: TRBV7-6; j_call: TRBJ2-2; cdr3_aa: ASSLSGNTGELF
v_call: TRBV7-2; j_call: TRBJ2-1; cdr3_aa: ASSLLGGSYNEQF
v_call: TRBV28; j_call: TRBJ2-7; cdr3_aa: LAGGEAYEQY
v_call: TRBV4-1; j_call: TRBJ1-4; cdr3_aa: ASSQDWAEKLF
v_call: TRBV5-1; j_call: TRBJ2-7; cdr3_aa: ASSSGQGSSYEQY
v_call: TRBV5-1; j_call: TRBJ1-1; cdr3_aa: ASSITGDGARAF
v_call: TRBV7-9; j_call: TRBJ2-7; cdr3_aa: ASSSRDRSSYEQY
v_call: TRBV4-2; j_call: TRBJ2-7; cdr3_aa: ASSPLAGGLNEQY
v_call: TRBV27; j_call: TRBJ2-1; cdr3_aa: ASSLSGPYNEQF
v_call: TRBV18; j_call: TRBJ2-1; cdr3_aa: ASSPAITYNEQF
v_call: TRBV30; j_call: TRBJ2-1; cdr3_aa: AWTVLAEHSYEQF
v_call: TRBV7-6; j_call: TRBJ2-7; cdr3_aa: ASSLDTSYEQY
v_call: TRBV29-1; j_call: TRBJ2-7; cdr3_aa: SVWSSRQSSYEQY
v_call: TRBV29-1; j_call: TRBJ2-1; cdr3_aa: SVSSSDNEQF
v_call: TRBV9; j_call: TRBJ2-3; cdr3_aa: ASSVMGQKLDTQY
v_call: TRBV2; j_call: TRBJ1-5; cdr3_aa: ASFTGGYNQPQH
v_call: TRBV27; j_call: TRBJ2-7; cdr3_aa: ASSASRGEQY
v_call: TRBV7-8; j_call: TRBJ1-5; cdr3_aa: ASSLGAYNQPQH
v_call: TRBV11-2; j_call: TRBJ2-1; cdr3_aa: ASSRYQGIDNEQF
v_call: TRBV9; j_call: TRBJ1-4; cdr3_aa: ASSARVEGEKLF
v_call: TRBV7-3; j_call: TRBJ1-2; cdr3_aa: ASSLKPDSGGYT
v_call: TRBV6-1; j_call: TRBJ1-3; cdr3_aa: ASGEGGTGNTIY
v_call: TRBV4-3; j_call: TRBJ2-3; cdr3_aa: ASSQSSGFETDTQY
v_call: TRBV5-8; j_call: TRBJ2-5; cdr3_aa: ASSLPPQQETQY
v_call: TRBV30; j_call: TRBJ1-1; cdr3_aa: AWSVLQAAEAF
v_call: TRBV6-5; j_call: TRBJ1-5; cdr3_aa: ASGTGASNQPQH
v_call: TRBV18; j_call: TRBJ2-7; cdr3_aa: ASSPPSSAYEQY
v_call: TRBV7-9; j_call: TRBJ1-5; cdr3_aa: ASSLGTGGAINQPQH
v_call: TRBV10-3; j_call: TRBJ2-7; cdr3_aa: AISDPRDRPYEQY
v_call: TRBV7-2; j_call: TRBJ2-1; cdr3_aa: ASSGRISDNEQF
v_call: TRBV29-1; j_call: TRBJ2-7; cdr3_aa: SVEYGPYEQY
v_call: TRBV28; j_call: TRBJ1-5; cdr3_aa: ASTWGQGILQPQH
v_call: TRBV30; j_call: TRBJ2-1; cdr3_aa: AGSVLASGRGEQF
v_call: TRBV7-2; j_call: TRBJ2-3; cdr3_aa: ASSPPGLAGPTDTQY
v_call: TRBV18; j_call: TRBJ1-2; cdr3_aa: ASSHPDRVNYGYT
v_call: TRBV7-2; j_call: TRBJ2-5; cdr3_aa: ASSFRIAGSQETQY
v_call: TRBV7-9; j_call: TRBJ2-1; cdr3_aa: ASSSGLAGVEQF